The 2 T cell receptor beta chains in this list originate from one sample, sequenced in a study of cytomegalovirus exposure and HLA in healthy donors. Use of 60 Vbeta and 13 Jbeta primers characterized the PCR. This table comes from immunoSEQ multiplex PCR, and its TCRdb copy is limited to in-frame clones, with some not included. This sample yields just over 150,000 clones, of which around 88% are seen a single time; roughly 1.8% belongs to the top ten. The specimen was PBMCs. These receptors all stem from a woman under 30 in good health and CMV-seronegative.

The V and J genes are TRBV10-2 and TRBJ1-2; TRBD1 might be the D (5 bases). V was shortened by 4 bases and J by 1 base, with 10 bases between the two germline ends. This CDR3 has 14 residues. Looked up from germline, CDR1 is WSHSY and CDR2 is SAAADI. CDR3 region: CASSVDSSNYGYTF. The CDR3 nucleotides are TGCGCCAGCAGTGTTGACAGTAGTAACTATGGCTACACCTTC.

There are a few counts of this clone. The chain recombines TRBV6-1 with TRBJ1-5; D not certain. V was pared by 6 bases and J by 4 bases, with 10 bases between. CDR3 size: 13 residues. CDR1 and CDR2 (germline): MNHNS, SASEGT. The CDR3 here is CASSADGNQPQHF. CDR3 coding DNA: TGTGCCAGCAGCGCCGACGGGAATCAGCCCCAGCATTTT.